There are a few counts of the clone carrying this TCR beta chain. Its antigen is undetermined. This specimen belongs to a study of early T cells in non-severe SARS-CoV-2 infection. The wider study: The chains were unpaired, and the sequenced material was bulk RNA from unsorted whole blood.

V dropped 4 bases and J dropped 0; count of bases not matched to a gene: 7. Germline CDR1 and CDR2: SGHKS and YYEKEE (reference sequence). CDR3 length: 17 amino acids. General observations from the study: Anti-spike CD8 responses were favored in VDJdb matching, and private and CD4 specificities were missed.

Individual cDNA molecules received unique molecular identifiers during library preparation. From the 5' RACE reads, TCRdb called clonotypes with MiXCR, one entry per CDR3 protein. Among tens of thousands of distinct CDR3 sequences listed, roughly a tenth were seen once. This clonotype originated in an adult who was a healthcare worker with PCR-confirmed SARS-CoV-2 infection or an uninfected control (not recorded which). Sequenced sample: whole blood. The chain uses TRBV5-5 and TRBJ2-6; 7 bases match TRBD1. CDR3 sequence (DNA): TGTGCCAGCAGCAAGCAGGGGGATATCTCTGGGGCCAACGTCCTGACTTTC. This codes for CASSKQGDISGANVLTF.